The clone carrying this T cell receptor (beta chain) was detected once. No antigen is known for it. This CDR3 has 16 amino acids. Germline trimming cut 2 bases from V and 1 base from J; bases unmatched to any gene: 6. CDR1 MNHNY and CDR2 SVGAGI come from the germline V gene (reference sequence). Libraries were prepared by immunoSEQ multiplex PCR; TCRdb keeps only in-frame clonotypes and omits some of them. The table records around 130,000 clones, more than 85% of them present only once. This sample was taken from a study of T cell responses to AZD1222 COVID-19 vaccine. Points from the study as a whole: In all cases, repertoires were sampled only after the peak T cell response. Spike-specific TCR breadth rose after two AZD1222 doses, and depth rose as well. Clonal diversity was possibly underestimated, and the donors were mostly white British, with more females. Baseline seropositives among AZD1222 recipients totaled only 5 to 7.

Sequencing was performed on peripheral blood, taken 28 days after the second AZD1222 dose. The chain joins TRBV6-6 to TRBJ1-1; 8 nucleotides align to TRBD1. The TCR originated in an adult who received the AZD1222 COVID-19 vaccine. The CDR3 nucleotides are TGTGCCAGCAGTTACCCTGTCGACAGGGGGAACACTGAAGCTTTCTTT. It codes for CASSYPVDRGNTEAFF.